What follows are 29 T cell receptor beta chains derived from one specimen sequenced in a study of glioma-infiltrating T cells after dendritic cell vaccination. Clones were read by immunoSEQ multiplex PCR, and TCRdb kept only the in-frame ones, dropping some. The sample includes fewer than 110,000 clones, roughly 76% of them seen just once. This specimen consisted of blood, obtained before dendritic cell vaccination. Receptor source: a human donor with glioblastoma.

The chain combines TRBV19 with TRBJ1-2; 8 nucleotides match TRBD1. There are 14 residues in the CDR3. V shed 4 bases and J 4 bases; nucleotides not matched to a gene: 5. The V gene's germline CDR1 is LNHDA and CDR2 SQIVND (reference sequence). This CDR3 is CASSTGQGPYGYTF. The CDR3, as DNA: TGTGCCAGTAGTACAGGACAGGGACCCTATGGCTACACCTTC.

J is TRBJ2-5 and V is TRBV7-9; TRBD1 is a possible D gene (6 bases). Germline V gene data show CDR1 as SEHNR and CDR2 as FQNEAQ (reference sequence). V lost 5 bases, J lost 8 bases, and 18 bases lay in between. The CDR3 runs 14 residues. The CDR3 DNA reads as TGTGCCAGCAGCGGGACACACGGATTTGAAACCCAGTACTTC. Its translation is CASSGTHGFETQYF.

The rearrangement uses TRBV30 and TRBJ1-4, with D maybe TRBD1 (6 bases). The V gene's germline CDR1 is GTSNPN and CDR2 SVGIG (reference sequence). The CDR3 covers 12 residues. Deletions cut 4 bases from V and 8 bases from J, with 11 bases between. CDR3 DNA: TGTGCCTGGAACAGGGTAGGAGAAAAACTGTTTTTT. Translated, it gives CAWNRVGEKLFF.

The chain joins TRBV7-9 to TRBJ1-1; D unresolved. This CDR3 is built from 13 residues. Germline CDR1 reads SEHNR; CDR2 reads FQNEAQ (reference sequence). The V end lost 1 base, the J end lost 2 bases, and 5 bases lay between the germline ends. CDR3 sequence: CASSLGTNTEAFF. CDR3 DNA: TGTGCCAGCAGCTTAGGTACAAACACTGAAGCTTTCTTT.

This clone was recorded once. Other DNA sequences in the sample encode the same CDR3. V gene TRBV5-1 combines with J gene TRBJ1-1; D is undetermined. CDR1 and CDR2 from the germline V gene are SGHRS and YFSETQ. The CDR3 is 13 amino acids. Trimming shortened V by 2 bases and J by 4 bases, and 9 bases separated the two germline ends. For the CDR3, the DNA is TGCGCCAGCAGCTTACGGGGAGGCACTGAAGCTTTCTTT. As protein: CASSLRGGTEAFF.

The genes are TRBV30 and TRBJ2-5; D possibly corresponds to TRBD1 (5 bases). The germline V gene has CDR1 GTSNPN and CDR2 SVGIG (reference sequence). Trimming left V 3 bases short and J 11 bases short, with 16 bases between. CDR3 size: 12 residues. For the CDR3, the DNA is TGTGCCTGGAGCCAAGGGCGAAAGGGGCAGTACTTC. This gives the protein CAWSQGRKGQYF.

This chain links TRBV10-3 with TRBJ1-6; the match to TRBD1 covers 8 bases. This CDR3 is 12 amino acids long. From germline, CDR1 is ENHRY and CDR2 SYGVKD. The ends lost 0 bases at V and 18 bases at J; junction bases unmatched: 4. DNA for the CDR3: TGTGCCATCAGTGAGTCCGGGGACAGGCCCCACTTT. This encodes CAISESGDRPHF.

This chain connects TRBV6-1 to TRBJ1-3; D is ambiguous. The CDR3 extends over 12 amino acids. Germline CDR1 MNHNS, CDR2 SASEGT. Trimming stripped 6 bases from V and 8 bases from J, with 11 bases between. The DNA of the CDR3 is TGTGCCAGCAGCTCGGGCGGGGACACCATATATTTT. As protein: CASSSGGDTIYF.

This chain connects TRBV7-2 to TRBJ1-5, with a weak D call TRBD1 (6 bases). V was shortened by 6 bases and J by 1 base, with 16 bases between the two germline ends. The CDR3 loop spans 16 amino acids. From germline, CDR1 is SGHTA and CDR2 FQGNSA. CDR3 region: CASSFVSGVSNQPQHF. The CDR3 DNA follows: TGTGCCAGCAGTTTCGTTTCAGGGGTAAGCAATCAGCCCCAGCATTTT.

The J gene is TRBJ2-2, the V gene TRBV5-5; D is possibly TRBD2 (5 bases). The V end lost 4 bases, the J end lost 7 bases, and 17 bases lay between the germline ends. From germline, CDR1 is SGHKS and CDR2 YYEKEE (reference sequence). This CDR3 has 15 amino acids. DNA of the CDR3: TGTGCCAGCAGCCCGTATGAATCGGCGGGCGGGGAGCTGTTTTTT. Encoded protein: CASSPYESAGGELFF.

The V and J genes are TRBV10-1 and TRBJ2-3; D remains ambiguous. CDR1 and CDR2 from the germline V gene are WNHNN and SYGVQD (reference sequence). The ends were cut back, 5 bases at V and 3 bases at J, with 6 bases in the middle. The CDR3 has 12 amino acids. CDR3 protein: CASSITTDTQYF. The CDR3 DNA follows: TGCGCCAGCAGTATAACTACAGATACGCAGTATTTT.

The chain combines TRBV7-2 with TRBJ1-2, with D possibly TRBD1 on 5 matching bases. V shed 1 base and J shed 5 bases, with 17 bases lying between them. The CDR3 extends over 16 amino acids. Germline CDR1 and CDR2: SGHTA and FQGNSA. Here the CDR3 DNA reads TGTGCCAGCAGCTTAGTAGTTTCGGGACTGAGATATGGCTACACCTTC. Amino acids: CASSLVVSGLRYGYTF.

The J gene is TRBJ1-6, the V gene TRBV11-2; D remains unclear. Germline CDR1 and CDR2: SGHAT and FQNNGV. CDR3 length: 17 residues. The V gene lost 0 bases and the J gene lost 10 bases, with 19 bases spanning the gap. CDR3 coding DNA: TGTGCCAGCAGCTTAGATACGAGGGCGCTGGGCGGATCACCCCTCCACTTT. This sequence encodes CASSLDTRALGGSPLHF.

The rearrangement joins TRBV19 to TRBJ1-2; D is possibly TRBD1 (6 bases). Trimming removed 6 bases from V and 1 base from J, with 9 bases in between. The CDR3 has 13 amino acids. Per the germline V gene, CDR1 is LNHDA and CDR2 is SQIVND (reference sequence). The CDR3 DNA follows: TGTGCCAGTAGAACAGGGAGTAACTATGGCTACACCTTC. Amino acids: CASRTGSNYGYTF.

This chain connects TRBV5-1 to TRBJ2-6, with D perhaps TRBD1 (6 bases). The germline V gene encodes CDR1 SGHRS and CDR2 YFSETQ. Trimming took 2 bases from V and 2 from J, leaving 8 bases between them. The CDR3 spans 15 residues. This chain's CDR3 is CASSLEGAGANVLTF. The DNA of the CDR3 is TGCGCCAGCAGCTTAGAGGGGGCTGGGGCCAACGTCCTGACTTTC. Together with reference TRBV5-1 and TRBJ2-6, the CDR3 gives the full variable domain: KAGVTQTPRYLIKTRGQQVTLSCSPISGHRSVSWYQQTPGQGLQFLFEYFSETQRNKGNFPGRFSGRQFSNSRSEMNVSTLELGDSALYLCASSLEGAGANVLTFGAGSRLTVL.

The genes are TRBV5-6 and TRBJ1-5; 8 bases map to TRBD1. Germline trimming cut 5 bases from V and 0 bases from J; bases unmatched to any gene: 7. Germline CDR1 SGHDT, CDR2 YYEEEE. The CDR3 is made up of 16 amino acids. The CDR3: CASSKDRGLSNQPQHF. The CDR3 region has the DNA TGTGCCAGCAGTAAAGACAGGGGACTTAGCAATCAGCCCCAGCATTTT.

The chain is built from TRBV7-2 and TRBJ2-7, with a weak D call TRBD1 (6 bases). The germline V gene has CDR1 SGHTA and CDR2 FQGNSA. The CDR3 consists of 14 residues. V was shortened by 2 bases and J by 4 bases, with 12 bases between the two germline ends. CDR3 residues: CASSLRQVNYEQYF. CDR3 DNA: TGTGCCAGCAGCTTAAGACAGGTTAATTACGAGCAGTACTTC.

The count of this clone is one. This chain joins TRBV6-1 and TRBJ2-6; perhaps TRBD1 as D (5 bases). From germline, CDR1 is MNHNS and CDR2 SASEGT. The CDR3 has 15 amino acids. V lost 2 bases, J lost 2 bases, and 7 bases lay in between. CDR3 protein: CASSELGAGANVLTF. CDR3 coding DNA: TGTGCCAGCAGTGAACTAGGGGCTGGGGCCAACGTCCTGACTTTC.

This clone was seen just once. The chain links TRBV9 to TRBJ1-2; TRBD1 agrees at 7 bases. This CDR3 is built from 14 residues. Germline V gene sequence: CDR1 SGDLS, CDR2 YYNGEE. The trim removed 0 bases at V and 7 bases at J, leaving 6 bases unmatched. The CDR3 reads CASSVEQGFLGYTF. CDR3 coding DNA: TGTGCCAGCAGCGTAGAACAGGGGTTCCTTGGCTACACCTTC.

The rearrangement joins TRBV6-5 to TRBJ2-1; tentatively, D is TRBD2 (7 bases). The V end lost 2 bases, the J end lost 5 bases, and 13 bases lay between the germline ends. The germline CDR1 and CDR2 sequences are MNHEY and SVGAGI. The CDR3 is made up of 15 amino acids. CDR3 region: CASSYVGGRNNEQFF. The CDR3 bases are TGTGCCAGCAGTTACGTGGGGGGGCGAAACAATGAGCAGTTCTTC.

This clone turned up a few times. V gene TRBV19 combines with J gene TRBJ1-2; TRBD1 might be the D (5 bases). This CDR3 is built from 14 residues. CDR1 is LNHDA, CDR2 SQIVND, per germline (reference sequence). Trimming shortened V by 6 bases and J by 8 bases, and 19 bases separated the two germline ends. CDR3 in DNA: TGTGCCAGTAGGACCGGGACTCCGATGACCGGCTACACCTTC. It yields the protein CASRTGTPMTGYTF. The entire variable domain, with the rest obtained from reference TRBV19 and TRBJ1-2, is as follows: DGGITQSPKYLFRKEGQNVTLSCEQNLNHDAMYWYRQDPGQGLRLIYYSQIVNDFQKGDIAEGYSVSREKKESFPLTVTSAQKNPTAFYLCASRTGTPMTGYTFGSGTRLTVV.

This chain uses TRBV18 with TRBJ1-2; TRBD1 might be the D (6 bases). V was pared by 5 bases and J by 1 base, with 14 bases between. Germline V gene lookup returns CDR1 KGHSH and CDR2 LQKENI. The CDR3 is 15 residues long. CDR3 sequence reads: CASSATGQYNYGYTF. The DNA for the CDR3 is TGTGCCAGCTCAGCCACAGGGCAGTATAACTATGGCTACACCTTC.

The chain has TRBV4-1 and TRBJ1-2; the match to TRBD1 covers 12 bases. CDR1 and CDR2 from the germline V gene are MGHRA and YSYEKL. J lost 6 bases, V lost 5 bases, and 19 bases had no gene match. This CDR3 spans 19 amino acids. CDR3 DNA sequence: TGCGCCAGCAGCACATACCCCGGGACAGGGGGCGTAAAGCCTCATGGCTACACCTTC. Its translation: CASSTYPGTGGVKPHGYTF.

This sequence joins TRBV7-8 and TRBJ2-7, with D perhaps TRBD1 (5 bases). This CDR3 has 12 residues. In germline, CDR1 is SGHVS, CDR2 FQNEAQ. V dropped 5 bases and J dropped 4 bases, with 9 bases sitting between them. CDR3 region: CASSPRGYEQYF. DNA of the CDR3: TGTGCCAGCAGCCCAAGGGGTTACGAGCAGTACTTC.

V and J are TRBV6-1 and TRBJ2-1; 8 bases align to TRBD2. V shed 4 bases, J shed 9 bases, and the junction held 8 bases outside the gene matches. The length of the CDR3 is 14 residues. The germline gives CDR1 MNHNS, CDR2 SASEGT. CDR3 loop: CASSVTGTSGEQFF. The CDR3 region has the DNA TGTGCCAGCAGTGTTACCGGGACTAGTGGTGAGCAGTTCTTC.

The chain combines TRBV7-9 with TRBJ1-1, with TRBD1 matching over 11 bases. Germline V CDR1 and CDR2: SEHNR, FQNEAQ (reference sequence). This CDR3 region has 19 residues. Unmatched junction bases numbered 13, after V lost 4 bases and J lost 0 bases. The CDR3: CASSSPGGTGGPLNTEAFF. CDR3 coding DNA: TGTGCCAGCAGCTCCCCCGGCGGGACAGGGGGTCCCCTGAACACTGAAGCTTTCTTT.

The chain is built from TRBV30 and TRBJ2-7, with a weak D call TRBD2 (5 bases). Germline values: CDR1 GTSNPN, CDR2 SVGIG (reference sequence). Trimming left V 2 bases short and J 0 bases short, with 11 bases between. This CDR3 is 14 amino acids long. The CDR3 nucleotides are TGTGCCTGGAGTAGGCGGGTATCCTCCTACGAGCAGTACTTC. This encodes CAWSRRVSSYEQYF.

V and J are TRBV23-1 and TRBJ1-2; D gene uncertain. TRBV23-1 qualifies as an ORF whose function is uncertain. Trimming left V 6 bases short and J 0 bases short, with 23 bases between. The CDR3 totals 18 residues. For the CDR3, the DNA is TGCGCCAGCAGCCCTCCTGGAGGGAGGTTCATTACTAACTATGGCTACACCTTC. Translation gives CASSPPGGRFITNYGYTF.

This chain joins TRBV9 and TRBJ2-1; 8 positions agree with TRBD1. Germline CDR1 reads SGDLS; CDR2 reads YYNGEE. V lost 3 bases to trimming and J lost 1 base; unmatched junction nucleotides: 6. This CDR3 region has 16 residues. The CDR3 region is CASSALTGGSYNEQFF. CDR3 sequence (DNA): TGTGCCAGCAGCGCCCTCACAGGGGGTTCCTACAATGAGCAGTTCTTC.